The rows below give T cell receptor beta chains drawn from one sample of a study of control samples from healthy donors and cancer patients. Method: immunoSEQ multiplex PCR; TCRdb's copy keeps in-frame clones and lacks some. The sample has roughly 400,000 clones, over 75% seen once. The sample consisted of PBMCs. The receptors shown here come from a man aged 35-49 years with head and neck cancer. Both conserved end residues are trimmed from each CDR3. The order of the fields is CDR3 length, V gene, CDR3 protein.

>10|TRBV12-3/TRBV12-4
ASSLTSYEQY
>15|TRBV5-4
ASRSAGTGLNTGELF
>13|TRBV30
AWSPRTGGTGELF
>11|TRBV28
ASSRQQNQPQH
>10|TRBV11-3
ASSLGTGELF
>12|TRBV30
AWSSPSSTDTQY
>14|TRBV18
ASSPRGRAGGYEQY
>12|TRBV15
ATSGRVSNTEAF
>15|TRBV6-1
ASSGLGTSHAYNEQF
>11|TRBV27
ATAIGPNTEAF
>11|TRBV29-1
SVYPWESSTQY
>14|TRBV18
ASSQGYRASQQPQH
>13|TRBV24-1
ATSEKREAGDTQY
>11|TRBV19
ASSNEFADTQY
>13|TRBV9
ASSVARGANNEQY
>13|TRBV6-6
ASIKTIDRVHEQF
>12|TRBV7-8
ASSFLQGNSPLH
>13|TRBV6-6
ASSLGQGAGNTIY
>14|TRBV3-1/TRBV3-2
ASSHGRGLKNTEAF
>15|TRBV3-1/TRBV3-2
ASTTGARTSGYNEQF
>12|TRBV11-2
ASSLSPIYNEQF
>12|TRBV5-1
ASSPGQGRNTIY
>11|TRBV6-2/TRBV6-3
ASSPGTGREAF
>15|TRBV6-2/TRBV6-3
ASSYHSGGRWTDTQY
>14|TRBV15
ATSVPGQATGNTIY
>13|TRBV12-2
ASRSSSRQGQPQH
>11|TRBV3-1/TRBV3-2
ASSQTLDQPQH
>14|TRBV11-3
ASSSRQGAHYNEQF
>14|TRBV7-8
ASSYAGLGSNQPQH
>12|TRBV9
ASSVLGEFHEQF
>12|TRBV19
ASSIRDRNQPQH
>13|TRBV5-6
ASSQAAGRGEKLF
>13|TRBV4-3
ASSQEIGKNTEAF
>11|TRBV7-2
ASTEQVNQPQH
>12|TRBV19
ASKVGFSNQPQH
>14|TRBV18
ASSPATGQVEEKLF
>16|TRBV4-1
ASSQDGTSIPAKNIQY
>12|TRBV3-1/TRBV3-2
ASSQAVGDYGYT
>15|TRBV28
ASGTFVMTANAYGYT
>11|TRBV5-1
ASSLDRGYEQY
>13|TRBV28
ASSPLRDGDTEAF
>13|TRBV28
ASSPLTGVTYEQY
>9|TRBV6-6
ASWGNYEQY
>13|TRBV7-2
ASSLASGAGYEQY
>13|TRBV5-1
ASSPDPGQGYGYT
>13|TRBV3-1/TRBV3-2
ASSQDSAGQETQY
>11|TRBV29-1
SVANWSGNEQY
>13|TRBV19
ASSIPSRGGETQY
>9|TRBV6-1
ASSEWETQY
>10|TRBV6-1
ASSEMPGELF
>12|TRBV28
ASSGSGANEKLF
>11|TRBV28
ASLPDLNEKLF